This T cell receptor (beta chain) was recorded in a study of blood T cell repertoires in COVID-19. Study details: PBMCs, B-cell-depleted T cells, or T cells provided the cDNA or gDNA that made up the material.

Authors' methods: Amplification of reference gene primers was used by the study to estimate nucleated cell counts. Sequencing used immunoSEQ multiplex PCR; TCRdb keeps in-frame clones, though not all of them. V and J calls plus clone size are reproduced from that table; the DNA served to infer D and trimming. This table holds over 65,000 clones, about 81% found once. The CDR3 extends over 15 amino acids. V trimming: 5 bases; J trimming: 5 bases; junction bases outside the gene matches: 12. The germline V gene has CDR1 GTSNPN and CDR2 SVGIG (reference sequence). The J gene is TRBJ1-1, the V gene TRBV30, with 9 nucleotides matching TRBD1. The clonotype was recovered from a human donor in a cohort sampled during active COVID-19. Sequencing was done on a sample of peripheral blood. CDR3 sequence reads: CAWEQGAGLETEAFF. As DNA, the CDR3 is TGTGCCTGGGAACAGGGGGCCGGGTTAGAGACTGAAGCTTTCTTT.